The clone carrying this T cell receptor beta chain was seen at least ten times. Antigen unknown. V shed 1 base and J shed 4 bases, with 13 bases lying between them. The CDR3 consists of 16 residues. The sample is drawn from a study of response to subunit inactivated influenza vaccine. Study findings and constraints: Only a handful of new T cells, the authors suggested, are recruited with each seasonal influenza vaccination.

TCRdb ran MiXCR on the RT-PCR reads and lists one entry per CDR3 protein. The profile shows roughly 570,000 distinct CDR3 sequences, approximately 12% of them singletons. The origin of this receptor is a man in his fifties or sixties who received an inactivated influenza vaccine. The material was PBMCs from blood, obtained more than 35 days after vaccination. The chain recombines TRBV12-3 or TRBV12-4 with TRBJ2-2; weak D call: TRBD2 (7 bases). This CDR3 reads CASSLGAGASTGELFF. The CDR3, as DNA: TGTGCCAGCAGTTTAGGTGCGGGGGCTAGCACCGGGGAGCTGTTTTTT.